One sample yielded the 26 T cell receptor beta chains listed below, sequenced in a study of CD8 T cells in Susac syndrome. Roughly 0.45 to 1 ug RNA was reverse transcribed with random hexamers. One entry per CDR3 protein, called by TCRdb with MiXCR from the immunoSEQ multiplex PCR reads. The table lists 150,000 to 200,000 distinct CDR3 sequences, 90% to 96% of them singletons. Sequencing was done on a sample of CD4+ T cells from PBMCs. The receptors here all came from a human donor with multiple sclerosis.

J is TRBJ2-1 and V is TRBV29-1; tentatively, D is TRBD2 (6 bases). Germline V CDR1 and CDR2: SQVTM, ANQGSEA. The CDR3 covers 12 residues. Between the trimmed V and J ends, which lost 6 bases and 4 bases, there was a span of 10 bases. Here the CDR3 reads CSVGGGYNEQFF. CDR3 coding DNA: TGCAGCGTCGGGGGAGGTTACAATGAGCAGTTCTTC.

The chain employs TRBV3-1 and TRBJ2-7; 10 nucleotides match TRBD1. CDR3 length: 15 amino acids. Trimming took 4 bases from V and 7 from J; bases not matched to a gene: 10. CDR1 LGHDT and CDR2 YNNKEL come from the germline V gene (reference sequence). For the CDR3, the DNA is TGTGCCAGCAGCCCTACCGGGACAGGGGTGGGGGAGCAGTACTTC. Translating it yields CASSPTGTGVGEQYF.

This chain links TRBV5-6 with TRBJ1-1; D gene ambiguous. Germline lookup yields CDR1 SGHDT and CDR2 YYEEEE. Between the trimmed V and J ends, which lost 6 bases and 0 bases, there was a span of 12 bases. CDR3 length: 14 amino acids. The CDR3 protein is CASTRRVMNTEAFF. Here the CDR3 DNA reads TGTGCCAGCACCCGTCGAGTCATGAACACTGAAGCTTTCTTT.

CDR3 nucleotide sequence: TGTGCCAGCGAAGCAGGAGGGTCCTACGAGCAGTACTTC. This codes for CASEAGGSYEQYF. The V and J genes are TRBV5-5 and TRBJ2-7, with D possibly being TRBD2 (6 bases). With 7 bases removed from V and 1 base from J, the gap between germline ends came to 12 bases. Germline-derived CDR1 and CDR2 are SGHKS and YYEKEE (reference sequence). CDR3 length equals 13 residues.

This sequence joins TRBV30 and TRBJ1-1; 9 positions agree with TRBD1. V lost 4 bases and J lost 11; bases outside the gene matches: 5. Germline assignment: CDR1 GTSNPN and CDR2 SVGIG (reference sequence). The length of the CDR3 is 11 residues. The CDR3 nucleotides read TGTGCCTGGAACAGCGGGACAGGGGCTTTCTTT. Translated: CAWNSGTGAFF.

The chain uses TRBV2 and TRBJ1-2; D gene ambiguous. The germline V gene encodes CDR1 SNHLY and CDR2 FYNNEI. The CDR3 spans 15 residues. V lost 6 bases, J lost 4 bases, and 18 bases lay in between. As DNA, the CDR3 is TGTGCCAGCAGCGGTAGGGCCTCGAACCTCTATGGCTACACCTTC. Translated: CASSGRASNLYGYTF.

In this sample, this clonotype turned up once. The V gene is TRBV5-1, the J gene TRBJ1-5; a possible D gene is TRBD1 (6 bases). V shed 3 bases and J shed 1 base, with 11 bases lying between them. Germline CDR1 reads SGHRS; CDR2 reads YFSETQ. This CDR3 is built from 15 residues. DNA for the CDR3: TGCGCCAGCAGCTCAGACGGACAGAGCAATCAGCCCCAGCATTTT. Its translation is CASSSDGQSNQPQHF. Looking up the rest from reference TRBV5-1 and TRBJ1-5 gives the full variable domain: KAGVTQTPRYLIKTRGQQVTLSCSPISGHRSVSWYQQTPGQGLQFLFEYFSETQRNKGNFPGRFSGRQFSNSRSEMNVSTLELGDSALYLCASSSDGQSNQPQHFGDGTRLSIL.

V usage is TRBV7-2 and J usage is TRBJ2-3; the D is unclear. This CDR3 spans 12 amino acids. Trimming removed 4 bases at V and 2 bases at J, with 4 bases between. The V gene's germline CDR1 is SGHTA and CDR2 FQGNSA. The CDR3 sequence: CASSSVTDTQYF. The CDR3 region has the DNA TGTGCCAGCAGCTCTGTCACAGATACGCAGTATTTT.

The CDR3 bases are TGTGCCAGCAGCCCAAGGACAGCGATAAACAATGAGCAGTTCTTC. This codes for CASSPRTAINNEQFF. V and J are TRBV7-2 and TRBJ2-1; maybe TRBD1 (6 bases). The CDR3 has 15 amino acids. CDR1 is SGHTA, CDR2 FQGNSA, per germline. V was trimmed by 5 bases and J by 5 bases, leaving 16 bases between them.

This chain connects TRBV19 to TRBJ1-1; 7 bases agree with TRBD1. V lost 8 bases to trimming and J lost 5 bases; unmatched junction nucleotides: 11. The CDR3 is made up of 14 amino acids. Looked up from germline, CDR1 is LNHDA and CDR2 is SQIVND (reference sequence). CDR3 DNA: TGTGCCAGTCTACACCTTGGGGACAGAACTGAAGCTTTCTTT. Its translation: CASLHLGDRTEAFF.

The chain has TRBV24-1 and TRBJ2-6, with unresolved D. V was shortened by 3 bases and J by 11 bases, with 13 bases between the two germline ends. The CDR3 is 14 amino acids. Germline V gene data show CDR1 as KGHDR and CDR2 as SFDVKD. The chain's CDR3 is CATSDPKGADVLTF. In DNA, the CDR3 is TGTGCCACCAGTGATCCCAAAGGAGCTGACGTCCTGACTTTC.

This chain links TRBV3-1 with TRBJ2-1; TRBD2 matches at 12 bases. CDR3 length: 17 amino acids. In germline, CDR1 is LGHDT, CDR2 YNNKEL (reference sequence). V was pared by 4 bases and J by 4 bases, with 8 bases of the junction left unmatched. CDR3 sequence: CASSRQLAGGVYNEQFF. DNA of the CDR3: TGTGCCAGCAGCCGGCAGCTAGCGGGGGGGGTATACAATGAGCAGTTCTTC.

V is TRBV12-3 or TRBV12-4 and J is TRBJ2-7, with 11 bases that match TRBD2. This CDR3 comprises 15 residues. V shed 6 bases, J shed 2 bases, and the junction held 6 bases outside the gene matches. The CDR3 DNA reads as TGTGCCAGCAGCCCCGGGACTAGCGGACCCTACGAGCAGTACTTC. It specifies CASSPGTSGPYEQYF.

V and J are TRBV6-2 or TRBV6-3 and TRBJ2-5; TRBD2 matches at 7 bases. Germline values: CDR1 MNHEY, CDR2 SVGEGT. The ends lost 7 bases at V and 7 bases at J; junction bases unmatched: 12. CDR3 length: 14 amino acids. The CDR3 here is CASTPSGGIGTQYF. In nucleotides, the CDR3 is TGTGCCAGCACTCCCTCGGGGGGAATCGGGACCCAGTACTTC.

V usage is TRBV5-1 and J usage is TRBJ1-5; D gene ambiguous. The CDR3 totals 13 residues. Trimming took off 0 bases at V and 1 base at J, with 2 bases between the two ends. Germline V gene data show CDR1 as SGHRS and CDR2 as YFSETQ. The CDR3 bases are TGCGCCAGCAGCTTGGAAAGCAATCAGCCCCAGCATTTT. Amino acids: CASSLESNQPQHF. Complete variable domain (other parts from reference TRBV5-1 and TRBJ1-5): KAGVTQTPRYLIKTRGQQVTLSCSPISGHRSVSWYQQTPGQGLQFLFEYFSETQRNKGNFPGRFSGRQFSNSRSEMNVSTLELGDSALYLCASSLESNQPQHFGDGTRLSIL.

This chain connects TRBV3-1 to TRBJ2-1, with D uncertain. Between the trimmed V and J ends, which lost 3 bases and 3 bases, there was a span of 9 bases. The germline CDR1 and CDR2 sequences are LGHDT and YNNKEL (reference sequence). The CDR3 has 14 amino acids. The CDR3 is CASSQGFRYNEQFF. The CDR3, as DNA: TGTGCCAGCAGCCAGGGATTCCGCTACAATGAGCAGTTCTTC.

V gene TRBV20-1 combines with J gene TRBJ2-2, with 8 bases matching TRBD1. V was pared by 4 bases and J by 1 base, with 2 bases of the junction left unmatched. The germline V gene encodes CDR1 DFQATT and CDR2 SNEGSKA (reference sequence). CDR3 length: 14 residues. The CDR3 is CSAKGTGNTGELFF. The DNA of the CDR3 is TGCAGTGCTAAAGGGACAGGGAACACCGGGGAGCTGTTTTTT.

The rearrangement joins TRBV4-2 to TRBJ2-5, with a possible D match to TRBD2 (6 bases). Germline lookup yields CDR1 LGHNA and CDR2 YNFKEQ. The V and J ends lost 4 bases and 5 bases respectively, with 14 bases between them. This CDR3 comprises 14 residues. The CDR3 nucleotides are TGTGCCAGCAGCCTGGCGGGGATGGGGGAGACCCAGTACTTC. It is translated as CASSLAGMGETQYF.

The count of this clonotype is one. The V gene is TRBV7-2, the J gene TRBJ2-5; the D gene could be TRBD1 or TRBD2 (5 bases each). V was shortened by 5 bases and J by 5 bases, with 12 bases between the two germline ends. CDR1 SGHTA and CDR2 FQGNSA come from the germline V gene. This CDR3 has 13 residues. This CDR3 is CASSQGERETQYF. DNA for the CDR3: TGTGCCAGCAGCCAGGGTGAGCGGGAGACCCAGTACTTC.

V usage is TRBV4-3 and J usage is TRBJ2-3; D gene unclear. The CDR3 runs 15 residues. The germline V gene encodes CDR1 LGHNA and CDR2 YSLEER. V shed 2 bases and J shed 0 bases, with 9 bases lying between them. This chain's CDR3 is CASSQRPSSTDTQYF. The DNA of the CDR3 is TGCGCCAGCAGCCAAAGGCCTAGTAGCACAGATACGCAGTATTTT.

The rearrangement joins TRBV30 to TRBJ2-2; TRBD1 aligns across 8 bases. Germline lookup yields CDR1 GTSNPN and CDR2 SVGIG (reference sequence). V gave up 5 bases and J gave up 3 bases; unmatched junction bases: 5. CDR3 length equals 14 residues. The CDR3 protein is CAWRTGWDTGELFF. The DNA of the CDR3 is TGTGCCTGGCGGACAGGGTGGGACACCGGGGAGCTGTTTTTT.

This clonotype was counted once. The chain carries TRBV19 and TRBJ1-5, with D unclear. The V gene lost 2 bases and the J gene lost 1 base, with 9 bases spanning the gap. Germline V gives CDR1 LNHDA, CDR2 SQIVND (reference sequence). The CDR3 loop spans 15 amino acids. This CDR3 reads CASSISAISNQPQHF. For the CDR3, the DNA is TGTGCCAGTAGTATATCAGCTATAAGCAATCAGCCCCAGCATTTT.

CDR3 sequence (DNA): TGTGCCAGCAGCTTAGCGCAGGGCCACTATGGCTACACCTTC. It encodes CASSLAQGHYGYTF. V and J are TRBV7-9 and TRBJ1-2; tentative D call: TRBD1 (5 bases). V was clipped by 0 bases and J by 3 bases, with 8 bases between them. This CDR3 contains 14 residues. Germline V lookup: CDR1 SEHNR, CDR2 FQNEAQ (reference sequence).

This chain joins TRBV9 and TRBJ2-5; either TRBD1 or TRBD2 may fit D (5 bases each). CDR3 length equals 15 residues. The germline gives CDR1 SGDLS, CDR2 YYNGEE. V gave up 0 bases and J gave up 4 bases, with 13 bases separating them. Written as DNA, the CDR3 is TGTGCCAGCAGCGTAGCCGGGACCGTAGGAGAGACCCAGTACTTC. This translates into CASSVAGTVGETQYF.

The chain recombines TRBV4-2 with TRBJ2-7; D remains unclear. CDR3 size: 13 residues. Germline lookup yields CDR1 LGHNA and CDR2 YNFKEQ. Trimming removed 0 bases at V and 2 bases at J, with 5 bases between. The CDR3 loop is CASSQEPTYEQYF. The CDR3 region has the DNA TGTGCCAGCAGCCAAGAACCCACCTACGAGCAGTACTTC.

This sequence joins TRBV2 and TRBJ2-7; D is uncertain. V lost 3 bases to trimming and J lost 3 bases, with 9 bases between them. This CDR3 has 13 residues. Germline assignment: CDR1 SNHLY and CDR2 FYNNEI. The CDR3 loop is CASSDNPYYEQYF. DNA for the CDR3: TGTGCCAGCAGTGACAACCCTTACTACGAGCAGTACTTC.